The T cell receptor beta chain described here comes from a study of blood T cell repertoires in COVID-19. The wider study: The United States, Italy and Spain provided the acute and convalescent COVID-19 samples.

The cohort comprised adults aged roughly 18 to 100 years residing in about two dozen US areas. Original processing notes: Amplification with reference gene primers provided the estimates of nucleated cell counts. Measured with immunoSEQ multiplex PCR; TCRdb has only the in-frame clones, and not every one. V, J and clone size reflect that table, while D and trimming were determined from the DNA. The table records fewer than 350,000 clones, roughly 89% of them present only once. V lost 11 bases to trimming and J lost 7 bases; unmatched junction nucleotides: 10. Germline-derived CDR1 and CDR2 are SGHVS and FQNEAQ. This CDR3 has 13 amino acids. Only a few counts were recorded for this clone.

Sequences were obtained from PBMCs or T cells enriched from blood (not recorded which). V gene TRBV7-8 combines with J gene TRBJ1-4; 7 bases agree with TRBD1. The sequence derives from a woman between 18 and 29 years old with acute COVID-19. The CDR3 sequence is CAVGQGVTEKLFF. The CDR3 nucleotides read TGTGCCGTAGGGCAGGGGGTCACTGAAAAACTGTTTTTT.